The T cell receptor (beta chain) described here comes from a study of OX40 agonist ivuxolimab in advanced cancers. Points from the study as a whole: Among T cells, CD8+ cells averaged more expanded clones than CD4+ cells.

Sequencing used immunoSEQ multiplex PCR; TCRdb keeps in-frame clones, though not all of them. The data contain about 86,000 clones, 91% of them singletons. With baseline, cycle 4 day 1, and cycle 7 day 1 as timepoints, blood was sampled. Germline loops: CDR1 LNHNV, CDR2 YYDKDF (reference sequence). The CDR3 runs to 17 residues. The germline V and J ends were trimmed by 0 bases and 0 bases, with 11 bases remaining between them. In the case of this clone: The antigen remains unidentified.

The chain carries TRBV15 and TRBJ2-2, with D possibly matching TRBD2 (5 bases). This specimen consisted of CD4+ or CD8+ T cells sorted from blood, obtained in a trial of the OX40 agonist ivuxolimab. This sequence was found in an adult with an advanced solid tumor such as melanoma, head and neck, liver or kidney cancer. Here the CDR3 reads CATSREGRGSNTGELFF. DNA of the CDR3: TGTGCCACCAGCAGAGAAGGACGCGGGTCGAACACCGGGGAGCTGTTTTTT.